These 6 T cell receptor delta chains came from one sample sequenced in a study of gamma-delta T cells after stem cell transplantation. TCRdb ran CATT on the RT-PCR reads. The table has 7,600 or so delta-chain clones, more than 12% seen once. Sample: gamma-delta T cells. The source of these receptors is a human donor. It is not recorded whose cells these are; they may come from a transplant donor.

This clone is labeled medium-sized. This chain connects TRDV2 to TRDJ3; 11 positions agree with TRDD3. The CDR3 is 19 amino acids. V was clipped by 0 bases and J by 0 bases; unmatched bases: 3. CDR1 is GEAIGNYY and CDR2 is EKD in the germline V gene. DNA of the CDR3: TGTGCCTGTGACACCGGTACTGGGGGATACTCCTGGGACACCCGACAGATGTTTTTC. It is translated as CACDTGTGGYSWDTRQMFF.

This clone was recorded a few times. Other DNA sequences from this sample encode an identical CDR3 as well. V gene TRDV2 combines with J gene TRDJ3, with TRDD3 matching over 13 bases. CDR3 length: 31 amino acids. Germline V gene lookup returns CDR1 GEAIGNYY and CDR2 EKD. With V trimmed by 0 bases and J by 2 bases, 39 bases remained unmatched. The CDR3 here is CACDTEFPALLGDTQGVSYTTLAWDTRQMFF. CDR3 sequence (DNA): TGTGCCTGTGACACCGAATTCCCCGCCTTACTGGGGGATACGCAGGGAGTAAGCTATACTACCCTGGCCTGGGACACCCGACAGATGTTTTTC.

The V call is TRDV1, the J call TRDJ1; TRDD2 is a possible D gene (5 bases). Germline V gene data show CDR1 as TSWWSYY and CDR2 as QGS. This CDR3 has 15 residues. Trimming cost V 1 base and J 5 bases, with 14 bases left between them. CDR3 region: CALGEPPLRGDKLIF. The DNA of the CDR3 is TGTGCTCTTGGGGAACCCCCCCTACGCGGGGATAAACTCATCTTT.

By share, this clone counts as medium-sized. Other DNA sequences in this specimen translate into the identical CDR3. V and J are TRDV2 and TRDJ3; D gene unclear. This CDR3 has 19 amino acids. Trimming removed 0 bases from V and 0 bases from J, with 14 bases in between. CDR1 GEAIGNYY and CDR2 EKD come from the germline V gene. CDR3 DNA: TGTGCCTGTGACACCCTTGCGGATCCCCGCTCCTGGGACACCCGACAGATGTTTTTC. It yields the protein CACDTLADPRSWDTRQMFF.

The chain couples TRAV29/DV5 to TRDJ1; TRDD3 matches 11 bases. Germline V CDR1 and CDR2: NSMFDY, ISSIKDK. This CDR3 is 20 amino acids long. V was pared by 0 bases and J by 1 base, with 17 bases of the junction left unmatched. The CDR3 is CAASGMGYVYGGYGTDKLIF. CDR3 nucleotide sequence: TGTGCAGCAAGCGGCATGGGATACGTCTATGGGGGATACGGCACCGATAAACTCATCTTT.

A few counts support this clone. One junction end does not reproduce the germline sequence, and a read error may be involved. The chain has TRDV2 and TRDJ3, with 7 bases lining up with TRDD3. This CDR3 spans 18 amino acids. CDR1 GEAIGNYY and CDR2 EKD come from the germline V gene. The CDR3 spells CARDNYVDTPWDTRQMFF. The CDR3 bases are TGTGCCCGTGACAACTACGTGGATACGCCTTGGGACACCCGACAGATGTTTTTC.